The sequence of this T cell receptor (beta chain) was determined in a study of T cell responses to AZD1222 COVID-19 vaccine. The V end lost 3 bases, the J end lost 0 bases, and 15 bases lay between the germline ends. The CDR3 is 16 residues long. Germline assignment: CDR1 SGDLS and CDR2 YYNGEE. Libraries were prepared by immunoSEQ multiplex PCR; TCRdb keeps only in-frame clonotypes and omits some of them. The sample records about 45,000 clones, over 75% being singletons. This clone was found once. This clonotype originated in an adult who received the MenACWY meningococcal vaccine as a control. This chain links TRBV9 with TRBJ1-2; a possible D gene is TRBD1 (5 bases). The specimen comprised peripheral blood, sampled 28 days after the second dose of the MenACWY control vaccine. The DNA for the CDR3 is TGTGCCAGCAGCGCCGACCCCCTGACAGCTAACTATGGCTACACCTTC. Translation: CASSADPLTANYGYTF.